This T cell receptor (beta chain) was documented in a study of T cells after posttransplantation cyclophosphamide. Findings and limits, study-wide: Later post-transplant blood repertoires were often dominated by donor CD8+ memory clones. TRB overlap between skin or GI tissue T cells and blood was limited. After PTCy, TRB diversity resembled that of CNI/methotrexate controls.

The CDR3 totals 13 residues. Germline V lookup: CDR1 SGHVS, CDR2 FNYEAQ. The V end lost 5 bases, the J end lost 10 bases, and 15 bases lay between the germline ends. Only in-frame clones appear in the TCRdb table, and some are missing; sequencing was by immunoSEQ multiplex PCR. The table has approximately 52,000 clones, roughly 86% seen once. Remarks on this clone: Antigen unknown.

The chain couples TRBV7-6 to TRBJ2-1; tentative D call: TRBD1 (6 bases). The sequencing input was PBMCs. This receptor was obtained from a man in his thirties or forties with a blood cancer, CMV-positive, and with a related stem cell donor. The CDR3 spells CASSLGAVVEQFF. DNA of the CDR3: TGTGCCAGCAGCCTGGGGGCTGTCGTGGAGCAGTTCTTC.